These T cell receptor beta chains were read from a single sample in a study of cytomegalovirus exposure and HLA in healthy donors. Here immunoSEQ multiplex PCR was the method, and the copy in TCRdb shows in-frame clones only, minus some. Among 130,000 to 150,000 clones, around 67% were seen once, and the ten largest hold about 4.3%. The specimen sequenced was PBMCs. The receptors originated from a young man in good health and CMV-seropositive. CDR3s leave out the opening cysteine and the closing phenylalanine or tryptophan. The order of the fields is clone size, J gene, V gene, D gene, CDR3 protein. A D gene is named only where the DNA matches it firmly. Clone size is not always given. Where it is, it says once, few, many or a class for expanded clones.

- | TRBJ2-2 | TRBV5-1 | - | ASSLSIAQELF
- | TRBJ1-2 | TRBV4-2 | TRBD1 | ASSQDQGTDYGYT
- | TRBJ2-1 | TRBV7-9 | - | ASSGYAVYNEQF
- | TRBJ2-5 | TRBV7-6 | TRBD2 | ASSPQSGGTQY
- | TRBJ2-7 | TRBV30 | - | AWNRLAYEQY
- | TRBJ1-1 | TRBV28 | - | ASSFVRNTEAF
once | TRBJ1-5 | TRBV5-1 | TRBD1 | ASSLRTGDQPQH
- | TRBJ2-2 | TRBV5-1 | TRBD1 | ASSSTGGATGELF
few | TRBJ2-7 | TRBV9 | TRBD1 | ASSVEGGQAYEQY
few | TRBJ1-1 | TRBV7-9 | - | SSSLIQIEAF
once | TRBJ2-3 | TRBV19 | - | AIAEAVQDTQY
- | TRBJ1-3 | TRBV27 | TRBD1 | ASSLTGVGSGNTIY
few | TRBJ1-5 | TRBV30 | - | AWTRQHNQPQH
- | TRBJ2-3 | TRBV6-1 | - | ASSELPRSGTQY
- | TRBJ1-5 | TRBV10-3 | - | AISDGYNQPQH
- | TRBJ1-2 | TRBV7-9 | - | ASSRGQYGYT
- | TRBJ2-7 | TRBV9 | TRBD2 | ASSASKTSGLLYEQY
few | TRBJ1-1 | TRBV30 | TRBD1 | ALDPTGGNTEAF
- | TRBJ1-2 | TRBV2 | - | ASSEAREGVYGYT
few | TRBJ2-7 | TRBV9 | - | ASSAVTPTSEQY
- | TRBJ2-5 | TRBV9 | TRBD2 | ASSTGGGHGETQY
few | TRBJ1-4 | TRBV19 | - | ASSIEGGEKLF
- | TRBJ2-7 | TRBV5-6 | TRBD1 | ASSQGAAFYEQY
once | TRBJ2-3 | TRBV9 | - | ASSVGLTSTDTQY
- | TRBJ1-5 | TRBV19 | - | ASSISRSNQPQH
- | TRBJ2-3 | TRBV29-1 | - | SVSEVDTQY
few | TRBJ2-1 | TRBV6-1 | - | ATRSYNEQF
- | TRBJ1-2 | TRBV7-6 | - | ASSLGGGGYT
few | TRBJ1-1 | TRBV6-1 | - | ASSEVSGNTEAF
- | TRBJ2-6 | TRBV5-6 | - | ASSLGASGANVLT